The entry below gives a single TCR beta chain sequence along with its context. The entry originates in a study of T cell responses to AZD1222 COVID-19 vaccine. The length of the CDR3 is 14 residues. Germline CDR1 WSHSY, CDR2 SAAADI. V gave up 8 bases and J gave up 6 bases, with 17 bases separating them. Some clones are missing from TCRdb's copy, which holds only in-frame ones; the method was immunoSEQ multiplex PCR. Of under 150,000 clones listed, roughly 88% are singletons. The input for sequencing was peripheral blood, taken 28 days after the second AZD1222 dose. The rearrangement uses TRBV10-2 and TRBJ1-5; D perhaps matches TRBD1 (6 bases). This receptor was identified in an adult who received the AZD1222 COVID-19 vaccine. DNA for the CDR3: TGCGCCAGCCGAGGGGGGGGTTTAGGTCAGCCCCAGCATTTT. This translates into CASRGGGLGQPQHF.